This T cell receptor beta chain appears in the sequencing data of a study of early T cells in non-severe SARS-CoV-2 infection. Study at large: Sequencing was performed on bulk RNA from unsorted whole blood, leaving chains unpaired. Study outcomes and limitations: In VDJdb matching, anti-spike CD8 responses were favored while private and CD4 specificities went missing.

Attached unique molecular identifiers marked individual cDNA molecules. Each CDR3 protein is one row after TCRdb ran MiXCR on the 5' RACE reads. The repertoire holds about 77,000 distinct CDR3 sequences, with about 9.6% as singletons. The V end was cut by 4 bases, the J end by 0 bases, with 13 bases between. This CDR3 contains 15 residues. The germline CDR1 and CDR2 sequences are DFQATT and SNEGSKA (reference sequence). The table lists this clonotype with a few counts. The antigen remains unidentified. The receptor was derived from an adult who was a healthcare worker with PCR-confirmed SARS-CoV-2 infection or an uninfected control (not recorded which). The sample taken for sequencing was whole blood. V is TRBV20-1 and J is TRBJ2-4; D gene unclear. The CDR3 sequence is CSAIYPRLAKNIQYF. The CDR3 nucleotides are TGCAGTGCTATCTACCCCCGACTAGCCAAAAACATTCAGTACTTC.